This T cell receptor beta chain is from a study of T cell responses to AZD1222 COVID-19 vaccine. Regarding this clone: Its specificity is unknown.

The CDR3 sequence is 19 residues long. The V and J ends lost 4 bases and 0 bases respectively, with 24 bases between them. From germline, CDR1 is KGHSH and CDR2 LQKENI. Regarding the study as a whole: Among those given AZD1222, only six were seropositive at baseline. Clonal diversity was possibly underestimated, and the donors were mostly white British, with more females.

Measured with immunoSEQ multiplex PCR; TCRdb has only the in-frame clones, and not every one. The sample contains over 110,000 clones, more than 85% of which appear only once. The sequence was obtained from an adult in good health. The specimen was peripheral blood, collected on day 0 of AZD1222 vaccination. This sequence joins TRBV18 and TRBJ1-1; tentatively, D is TRBD1 (5 bases). CDR3 sequence reads: CASSLTNTQGRDLNTEAFF. Here the CDR3 DNA reads TGTGCCAGCTCACTCACCAATACCCAGGGTCGCGATTTGAACACTGAAGCTTTCTTT.